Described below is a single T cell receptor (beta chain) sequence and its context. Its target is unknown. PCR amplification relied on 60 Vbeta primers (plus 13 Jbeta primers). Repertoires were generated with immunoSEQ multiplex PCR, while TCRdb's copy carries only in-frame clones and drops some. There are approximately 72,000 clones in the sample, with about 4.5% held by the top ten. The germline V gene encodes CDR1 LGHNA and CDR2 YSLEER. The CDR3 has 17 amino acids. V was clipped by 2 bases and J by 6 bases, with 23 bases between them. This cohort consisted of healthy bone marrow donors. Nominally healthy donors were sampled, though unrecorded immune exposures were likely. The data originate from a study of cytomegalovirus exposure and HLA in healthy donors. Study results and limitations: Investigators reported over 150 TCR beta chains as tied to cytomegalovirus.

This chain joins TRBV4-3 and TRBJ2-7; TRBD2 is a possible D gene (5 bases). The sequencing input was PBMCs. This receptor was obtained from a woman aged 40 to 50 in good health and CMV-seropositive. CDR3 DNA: TGCGCCAGCAGCCAACGCTTGATCGCCCGGGAAGGCTGCGAGCAGTACTTC. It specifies CASSQRLIAREGCEQYF.